The T cell receptor (beta chain) under discussion was sequenced for a study of OX40 agonist ivuxolimab in advanced cancers. Study background: Three patients responded partially, comprising one with hepatocellular carcinoma and two with cutaneous melanoma. Study-level results: Averaged across samples, CD8+ T cells carried more expanded clones than CD4+ did.

The data were produced by immunoSEQ multiplex PCR, yet TCRdb's version contains in-frame clones alone and is incomplete. This table has roughly 59,000 clones, roughly 86% appearing once. Notes on this clone: Its specificity is unknown.

V lost 6 bases and J lost 2; bases outside the gene matches: 6. The CDR3 spans 14 residues. Germline values: CDR1 MNHEY, CDR2 SVGAGI. The source is an adult with an advanced solid tumor such as melanoma, head and neck, liver or kidney cancer. The sample here was CD4+ or CD8+ T cells sorted from blood, taken in a trial of the OX40 agonist ivuxolimab. V and J are TRBV6-5 and TRBJ2-5; 7 nucleotides match TRBD1. Here the CDR3 DNA reads TGTGCCAGCAGACCCGGGACAGCTCAAGAGACCCAGTACTTC. Translated, it gives CASRPGTAQETQYF.